This entry concerns a single TCR beta chain. This sample is drawn from a study of blood T cell repertoires in COVID-19. Overall study context: PBMCs, B-cell-depleted T cells, or T cells were the source of the cDNA or gDNA that made up the material.

Participants' reported clinical history set cohort assignment. Clones were read by immunoSEQ multiplex PCR, and TCRdb kept only the in-frame ones, dropping some. The sample holds a few hundred thousand clones, roughly 85% seen once. This CDR3 region has 16 residues. Between the trimmed V and J ends, which lost 5 bases and 5 bases, there was a span of 21 bases. The germline gives CDR1 MNHEY, CDR2 SMNVEV (reference sequence). The source material was PBMCs or T cells enriched from blood (not recorded which). The source of this sequence is a woman aged 30 to 39 who had recovered from COVID-19. V is TRBV27 and J is TRBJ2-5, with D perhaps matching TRBD2 (5 bases). CDR3 sequence (DNA): TGTGCCAGCAGTAGGACCGTCGGAGGAGCAAGGGAGACCCAGTACTTC. Its protein is CASSRTVGGARETQYF.